Sequencing of this T cell receptor (beta chain) was carried out in a study of blood T cell repertoires in COVID-19. About the research overall: COVID-19 samples from acute and convalescent phases originated in the United States, Italy and Spain. PBMCs, B-cell-depleted T cells, or T cells provided the cDNA or gDNA that made up the material.

Individuals drawn from around 25 US areas were about 18 to 90 years old. Participants' reported clinical history set cohort assignment. V lost 3 bases, J lost 2 bases, and 14 bases lay in between. Germline V gives CDR1 LNHDA, CDR2 SQIVND (reference sequence). The CDR3 is made up of 15 amino acids. Method: immunoSEQ multiplex PCR; TCRdb's copy keeps in-frame clones and lacks some. The sample shows under 450,000 clones, approximately 90% of them seen only once. The origin of this receptor is a woman in her thirties or forties who had been exposed to COVID-19. The chain links TRBV19 to TRBJ2-7; possible D gene TRBD2, 6 bases. The sample taken for sequencing was PBMCs or T cells enriched from blood (not recorded which). The CDR3 DNA is TGTGCCAGTAGTATGCACCGGGACTTCACCTACGAGCAGTACTTC. This encodes CASSMHRDFTYEQYF. Combining the CDR3 with reference TRBV19 and TRBJ2-7 gives the whole variable domain DGGITQSPKYLFRKEGQNVTLSCEQNLNHDAMYWYRQDPGQGLRLIYYSQIVNDFQKGDIAEGYSVSREKKESFPLTVTSAQKNPTAFYLCASSMHRDFTYEQYFGPGTRLTVT.